This T cell receptor beta chain was identified during a study of HIV-infected patients and healthy controls (dated by TCRdb to between 2013 and 2015). Turning to the overall study: CD4 counts rose modestly but significantly in most of the 16 patients after three months of therapy, yet stayed below normal ranges. CD8 counts showed no consistent shift during early therapy, whereas the CD4:CD8 ratio rose slightly. An undetectable viral load was attained by 11 of 16 patients by the second bleed and by all patients after a further year of therapy. Patients lacked overall T-cell lymphocytopenia, and total CDR3 counts per chain did not differ significantly from controls. The study tested whether deep TCR repertoire sequencing of HIV patients' small blood samples could capture immune perturbation and reconstitution. Overall study results and their limits: Rare events from HIV-infected data received too much weight under size-matching, and comparisons were complicated by unequal numbers of distinct sequences between patients and controls. The use of whole blood limited sequencing depth and precluded separation of the dynamics of distinct T-cell subpopulations. Alpha-beta chain pairing was not determined in the samples. During therapy, a significant decrease in frequency was seen for HIV-associated CDR3s, whereas no significant change was found for CMV-associated CDR3s, although most of them became more frequent. MAIT cell alpha-chain CDR3s were found at high frequency in healthy controls but were severely depleted in HIV+ repertoires. In size-matched repertoire data, the apparent post-therapy recovery of the Gini index in HIV-infected patients was not replicated. The study cohorts differed slightly in age and sex profile, but those differences did not account for the observed differences in diversity. Treated samples represented only roughly three months of therapy, a duration arguably insufficient for detecting immune reconstitution in view of low adult thymic output. Processing included only sixteen HIV-infected individuals, and this was regarded by the authors as a major limit on how widely the findings apply. HIV-infected repertoires showed significantly elevated mean Gini indices relative to controls, which possibly reflects oligoclonality. Compared with untreated HIV+ repertoires, healthy control repertoires had roughly threefold more distinct CDR3s and higher Shannon diversity. Significantly different mean usage between HIV-infected patients and controls was observed for eight alpha and eight beta V genes. Both the Jaccard index and the count of highly shared sequences showed that healthy controls shared more CDR3s between individuals than HIV+ patients did. In the study, no determination of donor HLA types was made.

500 ng RNA was reverse transcribed with SuperScript III using primers against the alpha and beta constant regions. Alpha and beta chain libraries were generated separately via chain-specific third strand synthesis with multiplexing indices. The protocol used a single primer pair to amplify all rearrangements within a chain, which avoided primer bias, and attached molecular barcodes to each cDNA molecule. Purified cDNA was ligated with T4 RNA Ligase 1 onto a 5' RACE adapter bearing a random hexamer and the SP2 sequencing primer site. Second strand synthesis was performed with Phusion polymerase and primed from the SP2 site, and slow temperature ramps were applied to favor optimal annealing. Joined together, two random hexamer sequences that had both been added before amplification formed the 12-nucleotide barcode of each molecule. An amplification PCR of roughly 25 cycles with P5s and P7 primers came after a short first PCR that had added P5 and P7 adapter elements plus a second index. Libraries received about 25 PCR cycles in total, were quantified on a Qubit, sized on a Bioanalyzer, and diluted to approximately 3.7 nM. Sequencing of the normalized libraries was done on an Illumina MiSeq using 2 x 250 paired-end kits. Into 7.5 to 10 ul Tris-Cl, the reverse transcription reactions were eluted following cleanup on MinElute columns. Adapter ligations ran for over 20 hours at 16 degrees C and were afterwards cleaned with AMPure XP beads at a 1:1 ratio. Turning to the authors' computational methods: A modified Decombinator that output V, J, insert and barcode information was used to process the demultiplexed FASTQ files. Sequences that shared a barcode but differed from the dominant sequence were discarded as errors, and original cDNA molecules were estimated by counting barcodes clustered at Levenshtein distance 3. The R packages ineq, vegan, igraph and RCytoscape were used for downstream analyses, together with IMGT nomenclature and CDR3 definitions. V gene usage was calculated across distinct sequences, with every TCR tallied a single time to avoid skew from clonal expansion. Whenever two unique CDR3 amino acid sequences within a donor differed by a single Levenshtein edit, similarity networks linked them. In the repertoires, a search was made for a compiled set of published HIV-specific CDR3s (more than 90 alpha, several hundred beta) and CMV-specific CDR3s (under 14 alpha, 250 or so beta). Random subsampling to size-matched repertoires showed patients' decreased diversity was not caused by their lower sequence numbers. Using fastp at Q25 and MiXCR, TCRdb reprocessed the public reads and kept productive beta chains. Every distinct CDR3 protein forms one entry, paired with its most common genes and DNA. These V and J calls rely on TCRdb rather than the paper's analysis. The sample table shows 5,500 or so distinct CDR3 sequences, and about 8.6% are seen once. The top ten constitute approximately 24% of the sample.

Follow-up blood was drawn from HIV-infected patients roughly three months, about 14 weeks, after the initiation of antiretroviral therapy. Since whole blood was used without any cell fractionation, the repertoire reflected all peripheral T cells in unsorted form. For RNA extraction, an approximately 2.5 ml sample of peripheral blood was drawn into Tempus tubes. Patients with febrile or AIDS-related illness, tumors, hepatitis B or C coinfection, immunomodulatory therapy, recent vaccination or treatment interruptions were excluded from enrollment. Residual genomic DNA was removed with the TURBO-DNase kit and globin mRNA was depleted with GLOBINclear. About this clonotype itself: Its cognate antigen has yet to be identified. Per-nucleotide qualities are absent, and no much larger clonotype sits a single base away.

The germline V gene (reference sequence) gives CDR1 as GTSNPN and CDR2 as SVGIG. V is clipped by 6 bases and J by 1 base, and the sequence between their germline boundaries is 10 bases long. The cysteine opens and the phenylalanine closes a CDR3 of 14 amino acids. Only the CDR3 region is kept as DNA, spanning 42 bases read in frame from base 1. Sequencing was performed on blood, taken during antiretroviral therapy. This clonotype was obtained from an adult with HIV infection. The V and J genes are TRBV30 and TRBJ2-6; the D segment cannot be called with confidence. CDR3 sequence: CACHPTSGANVLTF. The bases are TGTGCCTGCCATCCCACTTCTGGGGCCAACGTCCTGACTTTC. With the portions outside the CDR3 filled from the reference TRBV30 and TRBJ2-6 genes, the complete variable region becomes SQTIHQWPATLVQPVGSPLSLECTVEGTSNPNLYWYRQAAGRGLQLLFYSVGIGQISSEVPQNLSASRPQDRQFILSSKKLLLSDSGFYLCACHPTSGANVLTFGAGSRLTVL.